These 7 T cell receptor beta chains were sequenced from one sample in a study of technical replicates of blood from a handful of donors. Some clones are missing from TCRdb's copy, which holds only in-frame ones; the method was immunoSEQ multiplex PCR. This table has tens of thousands of clones, roughly 89% appearing once. Sequences were obtained from T cells isolated from PBMCs. Receptors were obtained from a human donor in good health. Some clones in this sample may be carry-over from other donors' samples.

This clone has just a few counts. The rearrangement links TRBV4-2 to TRBJ1-4, with a tentative D call TRBD1 (5 bases). The CDR3 is made up of 17 amino acids. V lost 0 bases and J 3 bases, leaving 14 bases between the germline ends. Germline CDR1 reads LGHNA; CDR2 reads YNFKEQ. The CDR3 spells CASSQDRAGLANEKLFF. CDR3 DNA: TGTGCCAGCAGCCAAGATCGGGCGGGGCTGGCTAATGAAAAACTGTTTTTT.

This clone was seen once. The chain employs TRBV6-1 and TRBJ2-7, with TRBD2 matching over 7 bases. Germline values: CDR1 MNHNS, CDR2 SASEGT. This CDR3 spans 16 amino acids. V gave up 2 bases and J gave up 3 bases; unmatched junction bases: 10. CDR3 DNA: TGTGCCAGCAGTGAAAATCGGGCTAGCGGATTCTACGAGCAGTACTTC. It translates to CASSENRASGFYEQYF.

V is TRBV20-1 and J is TRBJ2-1; D not certain. The germline gives CDR1 DFQATT, CDR2 SNEGSKA (reference sequence). This CDR3 is built from 11 residues. V gave up 1 base and J gave up 9 bases, with 7 bases separating them. The CDR3 DNA reads TGCAGTGCTAGAGCTCACTTTGAGCAGTTCTTC. It encodes CSARAHFEQFF.

CDR3 loop: CASSLAAETYEQYF. CDR3 bases: TGTGCCAGCAGCTTAGCAGCGGAAACCTACGAGCAGTACTTC. The V gene is TRBV7-6, the J gene TRBJ2-7, with D maybe TRBD2 (5 bases). This CDR3 region has 14 residues. Germline assignment: CDR1 SGHVS and CDR2 FNYEAQ. Trimming pared 0 bases from V and 2 bases from J, leaving 8 bases between.

This chain connects TRBV6-6 to TRBJ2-4; D is possibly TRBD1 (5 bases). There are 16 residues in the CDR3. Germline V gene lookup returns CDR1 MNHNY and CDR2 SVGAGI (reference sequence). V lost 0 bases and J lost 3, with 12 bases in between. DNA of the CDR3: TGTGCCAGCAGTTACTCCCAAGGGGTGTACAAAAACATTCAGTACTTC. This translates into CASSYSQGVYKNIQYF.

This chain links TRBV5-4 with TRBJ2-5, with TRBD2 identical over 8 bases. Trimming removed 4 bases from V and 0 bases from J; junction bases left unmatched: 11. The CDR3 sequence is 17 residues long. CDR1 SGHNT and CDR2 YYREEE come from the germline V gene (reference sequence). This CDR3 is CASSPSRAGEYQETQYF. CDR3 sequence (DNA): TGTGCCAGCAGCCCCTCTAGAGCGGGAGAGTACCAAGAGACCCAGTACTTC.

Worth noting for this clone: A read error may account for a junction end that differs from germline. The V and J genes are TRBV7-7 and TRBJ2-7; 11 positions agree with TRBD1. The CDR3 is 16 amino acids. Looked up from germline, CDR1 is SSHAT and CDR2 is FNYEAQ (reference sequence). The CDR3 loop reads CASSDPGDRGYHEQYF. The DNA for the CDR3 is TGTGCTAGCAGCGATCCCGGGGACAGGGGGTACCACGAGCAGTACTTC.